One T cell receptor beta chain is described in this entry. Its antigen is as yet unknown. This sample was taken from a study of tumor-infiltrating lymphocytes in glioblastoma multiforme. Notes on the study in general: Detected clone frequencies may not reflect cell counts, being RNA-based. TCR plus mutation findings rest on a single glioblastoma patient.

Trimming took 3 bases from V and 5 from J; bases not matched to a gene: 4. Looked up from germline, CDR1 is SGHTA and CDR2 is FQGNSA. The CDR3 loop spans 14 amino acids. TCR beta libraries were built from RNA through three nested multiplex PCR rounds using modified ARM-PCR. These TCRB libraries lack any described unique molecular identifiers. Each CDR3 protein gets one entry after TCRdb re-called the multiplex PCR reads with MiXCR. Of around 30,000 distinct CDR3 sequences listed, about 58% are singletons. The genes are TRBV7-2 and TRBJ2-7; the match to TRBD1 covers 10 bases. The TCR was taken from a male donor with glioblastoma. Sequenced sample: brain tumor tissue. The chain's CDR3 is CASSFWTGGDEQYF. For the CDR3, the DNA is TGTGCCAGCAGCTTTTGGACAGGGGGTGACGAGCAGTACTTC.